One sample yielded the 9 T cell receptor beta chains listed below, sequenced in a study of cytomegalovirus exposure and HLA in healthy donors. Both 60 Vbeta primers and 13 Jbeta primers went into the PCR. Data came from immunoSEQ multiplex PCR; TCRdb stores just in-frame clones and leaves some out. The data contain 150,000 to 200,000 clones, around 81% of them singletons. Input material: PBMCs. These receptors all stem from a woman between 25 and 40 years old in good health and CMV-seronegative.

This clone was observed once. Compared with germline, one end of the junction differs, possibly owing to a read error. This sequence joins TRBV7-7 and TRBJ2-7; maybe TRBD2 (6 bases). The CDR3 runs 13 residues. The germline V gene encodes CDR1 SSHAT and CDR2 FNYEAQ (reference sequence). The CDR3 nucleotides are TGTGCTAGCAGCTTAGAACTAGCTGACGAGCAGTACTTC. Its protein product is CASSLELADEQYF. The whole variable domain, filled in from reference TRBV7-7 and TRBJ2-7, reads GAGVSQSPRYKVTKRGQDVTLRCDPISSHATLYWYQQALGQGPEFLTYFNYEAQPDKSGLPSDRFSAERPEGSISTLTIQRTEQRDSAMYRCASSLELADEQYFGPGTRLTVT.

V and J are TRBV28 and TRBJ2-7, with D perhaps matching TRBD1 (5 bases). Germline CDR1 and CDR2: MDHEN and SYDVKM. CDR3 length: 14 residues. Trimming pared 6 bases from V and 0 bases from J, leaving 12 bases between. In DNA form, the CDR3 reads TGTGCCAGCAGCCAGGGCTTGGGCTCCTACGAGCAGTACTTC. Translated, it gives CASSQGLGSYEQYF.

The CDR3: CASSSGPGSSYEQYF. The DNA of the CDR3 is TGTGCCAGCAGCTCCGGACCGGGGTCTTCCTACGAGCAGTACTTC. This chain uses TRBV7-9 with TRBJ2-7, with D perhaps matching TRBD2 (5 bases). The CDR3 sequence is 15 residues long. Between the trimmed V and J ends, which lost 4 bases and 1 base, there was a span of 14 bases. In germline, CDR1 is SEHNR, CDR2 FQNEAQ (reference sequence). The full variable domain, its missing parts supplied by reference TRBV7-9 and TRBJ2-7, is DTGVSQNPRHKITKRGQNVTFRCDPISEHNRLYWYRQTLGQGPEFLTYFQNEAQLEKSRLLSDRFSAERPKGSFSTLEIQRTEQGDSAMYLCASSSGPGSSYEQYFGPGTRLTVT.

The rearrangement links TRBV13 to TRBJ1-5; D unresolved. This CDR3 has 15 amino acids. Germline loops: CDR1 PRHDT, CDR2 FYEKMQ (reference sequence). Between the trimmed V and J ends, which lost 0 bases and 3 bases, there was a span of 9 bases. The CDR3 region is CASSLGGRLNQPQHF. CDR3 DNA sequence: TGTGCCAGCAGCTTAGGGGGGAGACTCAATCAGCCCCAGCATTTT.

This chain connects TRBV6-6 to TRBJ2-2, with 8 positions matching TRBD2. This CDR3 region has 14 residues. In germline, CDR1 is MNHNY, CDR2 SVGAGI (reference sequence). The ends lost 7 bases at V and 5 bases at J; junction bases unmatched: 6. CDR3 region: CASTRLATTGELFF. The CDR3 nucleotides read TGTGCCAGCACTCGACTAGCGACTACCGGGGAGCTGTTTTTT.

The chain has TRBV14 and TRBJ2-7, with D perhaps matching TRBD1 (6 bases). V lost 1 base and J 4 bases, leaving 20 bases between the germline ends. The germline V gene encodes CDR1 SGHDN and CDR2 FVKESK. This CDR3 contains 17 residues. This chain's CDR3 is CASSQVEGVSGLYEQYF. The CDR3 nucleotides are TGTGCCAGCAGCCAAGTAGAGGGGGTTTCAGGGCTTTACGAGCAGTACTTC. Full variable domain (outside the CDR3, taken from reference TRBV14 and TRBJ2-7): EAGVTQFPSHSVIEKGQTVTLRCDPISGHDNLYWYRRVMGKEIKFLLHFVKESKQDESGMPNNRFLAERTGGTYSTLKVQPAELEDSGVYFCASSQVEGVSGLYEQYFGPGTRLTVT.

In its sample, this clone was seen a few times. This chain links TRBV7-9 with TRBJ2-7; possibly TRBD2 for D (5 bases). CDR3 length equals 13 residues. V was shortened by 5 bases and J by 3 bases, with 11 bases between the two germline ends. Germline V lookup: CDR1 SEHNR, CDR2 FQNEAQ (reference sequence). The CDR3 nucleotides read TGTGCCAGCAGCCACCTTGGGAGCTACGAGCAGTACTTC. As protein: CASSHLGSYEQYF.

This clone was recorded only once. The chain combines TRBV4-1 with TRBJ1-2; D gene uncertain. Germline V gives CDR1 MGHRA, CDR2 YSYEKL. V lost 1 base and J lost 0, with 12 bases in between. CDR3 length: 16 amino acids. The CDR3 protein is CASSQGVVISNYGYTF. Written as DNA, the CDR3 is TGCGCCAGCAGCCAAGGAGTCGTCATATCTAACTATGGCTACACCTTC.

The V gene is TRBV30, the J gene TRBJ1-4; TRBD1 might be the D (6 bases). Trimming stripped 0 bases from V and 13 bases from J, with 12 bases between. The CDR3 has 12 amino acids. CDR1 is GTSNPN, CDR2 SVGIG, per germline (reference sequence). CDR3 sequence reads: CAWSVRGRGLFF. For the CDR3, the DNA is TGTGCCTGGAGTGTAAGGGGCAGGGGACTGTTTTTT. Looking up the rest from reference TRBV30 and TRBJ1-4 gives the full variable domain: SQTIHQWPATLVQPVGSPLSLECTVEGTSNPNLYWYRQAAGRGLQLLFYSVGIGQISSEVPQNLSASRPQDRQFILSSKKLLLSDSGFYLCAWSVRGRGLFFGSGTQLSVL.